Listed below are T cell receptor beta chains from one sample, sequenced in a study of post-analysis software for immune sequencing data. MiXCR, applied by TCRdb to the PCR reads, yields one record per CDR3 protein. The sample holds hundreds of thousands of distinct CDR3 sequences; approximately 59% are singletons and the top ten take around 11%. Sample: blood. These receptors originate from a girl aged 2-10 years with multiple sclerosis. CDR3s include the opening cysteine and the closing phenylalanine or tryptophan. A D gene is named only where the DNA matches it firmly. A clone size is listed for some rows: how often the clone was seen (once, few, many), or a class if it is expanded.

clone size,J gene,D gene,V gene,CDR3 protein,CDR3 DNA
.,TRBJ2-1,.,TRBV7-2,CASSLARGTVNNEQFF,TGTGCCAGCAGCTTAGCCCGGGGTACGGTCAACAATGAGCAGTTCTTC
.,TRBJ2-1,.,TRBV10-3,CAIRAAGSSYNEQFF,TGTGCCATCAGGGCAGCGGGCAGCTCCTACAATGAGCAGTTCTTC
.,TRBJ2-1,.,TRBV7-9,CASSRRDGLSYEQFF,TGTGCCAGCAGCCGAAGGGACGGCCTAAGCTATGAGCAGTTCTTC
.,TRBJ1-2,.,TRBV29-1,CSVEDDIVRYGYTF,TGCAGCGTTGAAGACGACATCGTCCGCTATGGCTACACCTTC
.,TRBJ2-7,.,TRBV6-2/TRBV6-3,CASSSEAAAALSQYF,TGTGCCAGCAGTTCCGAGGCGGCGGCGGCCCTGAGCCAGTACTTC
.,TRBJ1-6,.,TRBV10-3,CAISESADRLHF,TGTGCCATCAGTGAGTCAGCAGACAGGCTCCACTTT
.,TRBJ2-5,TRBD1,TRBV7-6,CASSLARYRGQETQYF,TGTGCCAGCAGCTTAGCCCGATACAGGGGACAAGAGACCCAGTACTTC
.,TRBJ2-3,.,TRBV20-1,CSASGTASTDTQYF,TGCAGTGCTAGCGGGACTGCTAGCACAGATACGCAGTATTTT
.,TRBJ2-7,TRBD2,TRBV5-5,CASSFLTSGPYEQYF,TGTGCCAGCAGCTTCTTGACTAGCGGGCCCTACGAGCAGTACTTC
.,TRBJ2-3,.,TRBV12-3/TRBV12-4,CASSLKKGRIGDAQYF,TGTGCCAGCAGCCTTAAGAAGGGAAGGATCGGAGATGCGCAGTATTTT
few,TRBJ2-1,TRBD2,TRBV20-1,CSAREGTSGTYNEQFF,TGCAGTGCTAGGGAAGGGACTAGCGGGACCTACAATGAGCAGTTCTTC
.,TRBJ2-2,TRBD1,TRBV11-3,CASSLRDRVNTGELFF,TGTGCCAGCAGCTTAAGAGACAGGGTTAACACCGGGGAGCTGTTTTTT
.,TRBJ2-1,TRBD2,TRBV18,CASSPISVAGLYNEQFF,TGTGCCAGCTCACCAATAAGTGTAGCGGGGCTTTACAATGAGCAGTTCTTC
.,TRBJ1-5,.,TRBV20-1,CSARGTGPSNQPQHF,TGCAGTGCTAGGGGAACAGGGCCGTCCAATCAGCCCCAGCATTTT
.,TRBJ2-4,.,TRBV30,CAWSVISGTKNIQYF,TGTGCCTGGAGTGTAATTTCAGGGACCAAAAACATTCAGTACTTC
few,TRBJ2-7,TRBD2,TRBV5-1,CASSSGTSGRPSYEQYF,TGCGCCAGCAGCTCCGGGACTAGCGGGAGACCCTCCTACGAGCAGTACTTC
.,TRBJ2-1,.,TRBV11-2,CASSTRSLQSSYNEQFF,TGTGCCAGCAGCACGCGATCCCTTCAGAGCTCCTACAATGAGCAGTTCTTC
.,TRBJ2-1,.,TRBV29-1,CSVERGSSDGGEQFF,TGCAGCGTTGAAAGAGGGTCCTCGGACGGGGGTGAGCAGTTCTTC
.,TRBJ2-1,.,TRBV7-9,CASSRQPGLINNEQFF,TGTGCCAGCAGCCGTCAGCCAGGGTTAATAAACAATGAGCAGTTCTTC
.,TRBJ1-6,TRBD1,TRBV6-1,CASSERGQGYSPLHF,TGTGCCAGCAGTGAAAGAGGACAGGGCTATTCACCCCTCCACTTT
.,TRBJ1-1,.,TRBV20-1,CSARKTLGTEAFF,TGCAGTGCTAGAAAGACCCTAGGCACTGAAGCTTTCTTT
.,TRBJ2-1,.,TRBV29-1,CSVNDSDNEQFF,TGCAGCGTTAACGATAGCGACAATGAGCAGTTCTTC
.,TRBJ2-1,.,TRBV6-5,CASSYLSRAGNEQFF,TGTGCCAGCAGTTACTTATCTCGGGCGGGCAATGAGCAGTTCTTC